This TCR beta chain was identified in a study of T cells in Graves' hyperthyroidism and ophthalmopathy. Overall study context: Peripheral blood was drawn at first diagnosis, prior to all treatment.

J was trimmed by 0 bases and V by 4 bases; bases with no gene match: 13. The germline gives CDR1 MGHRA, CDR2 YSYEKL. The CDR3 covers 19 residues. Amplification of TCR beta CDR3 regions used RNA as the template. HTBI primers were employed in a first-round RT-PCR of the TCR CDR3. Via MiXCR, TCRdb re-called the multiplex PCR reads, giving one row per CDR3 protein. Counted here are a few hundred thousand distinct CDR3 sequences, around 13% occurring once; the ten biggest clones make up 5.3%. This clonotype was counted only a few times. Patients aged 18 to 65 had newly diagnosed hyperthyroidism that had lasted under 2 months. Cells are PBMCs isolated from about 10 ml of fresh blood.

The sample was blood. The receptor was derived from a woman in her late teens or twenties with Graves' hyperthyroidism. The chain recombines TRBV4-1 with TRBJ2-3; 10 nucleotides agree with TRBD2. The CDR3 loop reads CASSPAGGGPPFSTDTQYF. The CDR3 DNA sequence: TGCGCCAGCAGCCCAGCGGGAGGGGGCCCTCCTTTTAGCACAGATACGCAGTATTTT.